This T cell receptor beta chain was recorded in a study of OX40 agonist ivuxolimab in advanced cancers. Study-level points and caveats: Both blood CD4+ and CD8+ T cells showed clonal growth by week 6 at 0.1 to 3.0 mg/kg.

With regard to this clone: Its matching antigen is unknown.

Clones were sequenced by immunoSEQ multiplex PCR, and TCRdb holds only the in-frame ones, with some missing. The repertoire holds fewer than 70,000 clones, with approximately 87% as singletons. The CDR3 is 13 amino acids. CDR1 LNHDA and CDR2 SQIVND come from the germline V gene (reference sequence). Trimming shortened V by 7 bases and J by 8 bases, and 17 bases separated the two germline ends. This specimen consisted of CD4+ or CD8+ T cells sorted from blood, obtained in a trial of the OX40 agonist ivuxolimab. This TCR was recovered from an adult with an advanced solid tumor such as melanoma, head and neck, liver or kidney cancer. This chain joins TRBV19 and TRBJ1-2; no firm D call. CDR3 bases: TGTGCCAGTACTTCCCCCCAGTCTCTAGGCTACACCTTC. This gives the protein CASTSPQSLGYTF.